Below, 3 T cell receptor beta chains from the same sample are listed, as sequenced in a study of radiotherapy plus CTLA-4 blockade in lung cancer. Profiled with immunoSEQ multiplex PCR; TCRdb holds only in-frame clones, not every one. This sample yields fewer than 65,000 clones, of which approximately 84% are seen a single time; 4% to 5.5% belongs to the top ten. The specimen was peripheral blood, collected from a patient treated with radiotherapy plus ipilimumab. All receptors come from a human donor with non-small cell lung cancer whose response to radiotherapy plus ipilimumab could not be evaluated.

The gene calls are TRBV2 and TRBJ2-7, with D unresolved. The CDR3 contains 12 residues. Germline V gives CDR1 SNHLY, CDR2 FYNNEI. Trimming removed 7 bases at V and 1 base at J, with 8 bases between. The CDR3 DNA reads as TGTGCCAGCATCCAGTGGTCCTACGAGCAGTACTTC. This codes for CASIQWSYEQYF.

J is TRBJ2-7 and V is TRBV28; 8 bases agree with TRBD1. CDR3 length: 15 residues. Germline V CDR1 and CDR2: MDHEN, SYDVKM. With 6 bases clipped from V and 5 bases from J, the junction kept 12 bases outside the gene matches. CDR3 sequence reads: CASSPSPTGAHEQYF. CDR3 in DNA: TGTGCCAGCAGCCCCTCCCCGACAGGGGCCCACGAGCAGTACTTC. Full variable domain (remainder filled in from reference TRBV28 and TRBJ2-7): DVKVTQSSRYLVKRTGEKVFLECVQDMDHENMFWYRQDPGLGLRLIYFSYDVKMKEKGDIPEGYSVSREKKERFSLILESASTNQTSMYLCASSPSPTGAHEQYFGPGTRLTVT.

The rearrangement links TRBV9 to TRBJ2-5; 7 nucleotides line up with TRBD2. The J call may be in error: the DNA end matches TRBJ2-7 better. The CDR3 runs 13 residues. CDR1 is SGDLS, CDR2 YYNGEE, per germline. The CDR3 here is CARPTSLTYEQYF. DNA of the CDR3: TGTGCCAGGCCGACTAGCCTAACCTACGAGCAGTACTTC.